The 30 T cell receptor beta chains listed next were all sequenced from one sample in a study of blood T cell repertoires in COVID-19. TCRdb's copy holds only in-frame clones and misses some; the assay was immunoSEQ multiplex PCR. This table has around 70,000 clones, approximately 90% appearing once. Sequencing was carried out using peripheral blood. Receptors were obtained from a man in his fifties with COVID-19, enrolled during active disease.

Only one count was recorded for this clone. The chain recombines TRBV6-5 with TRBJ2-3, with D hard to call. Germline V CDR1 and CDR2: MNHEY, SVGAGI. This CDR3 is 12 amino acids long. V dropped 2 bases and J dropped 6 bases, with 6 bases sitting between them. CDR3 nucleotides: TGTGCCAGCAGTTACGTGGAGGATACGCAGTATTTT. This gives the protein CASSYVEDTQYF.

V usage is TRBV24-1 and J usage is TRBJ2-5, with a possible D match to TRBD2 (5 bases). The CDR3 is 15 amino acids. Germline V gives CDR1 KGHDR, CDR2 SFDVKD. Between the trimmed V and J ends, which lost 2 bases and 2 bases, there was a span of 11 bases. DNA for the CDR3: TGTGCCACCAGTGATTCGGGAAGGTTGCAAGAGACCCAGTACTTC. This translates into CATSDSGRLQETQYF.

The chain links TRBV4-1 to TRBJ2-1; D is perhaps TRBD2 (5 bases). The CDR3 extends over 18 amino acids. Deletions cut 4 bases from V and 5 bases from J, with 24 bases between. Germline CDR1 reads MGHRA; CDR2 reads YSYEKL. CDR3 coding DNA: TGCGCCAGCAGCCCCCCAGGACTTAGGTCTAGCAAGAACAATGAGCAGTTCTTC. It encodes CASSPPGLRSSKNNEQFF.

The chain joins TRBV5-1 to TRBJ2-5, with D tentatively TRBD2 (5 bases). This CDR3 region has 13 residues. In germline, CDR1 is SGHRS, CDR2 YFSETQ. Trimming took off 0 bases at V and 6 bases at J, with 9 bases between the two ends. The CDR3 loop is CASSLARGKTQYF. The CDR3 DNA sequence: TGCGCCAGCAGCTTGGCCCGGGGAAAGACCCAGTACTTC.

A single count supports this clone. The chain joins TRBV9 to TRBJ2-6; no reliable D call. The germline V gene has CDR1 SGDLS and CDR2 YYNGEE. The CDR3 has 17 residues. V shed 0 bases and J shed 1 base, with 11 bases lying between them. The CDR3 DNA reads TGTGCCAGCAGCGTAGGTAACAGACCGTCTGGGGCCAACGTCCTGACTTTC. Protein product: CASSVGNRPSGANVLTF. The full variable domain, with the rest looked up from reference TRBV9 and TRBJ2-6, is DSGVTQTPKHLITATGQRVTLRCSPRSGDLSVYWYQQSLDQGLQFLIQYYNGEERAKGNILERFSAQQFPDLHSELNLSSLELGDSALYFCASSVGNRPSGANVLTFGAGSRLTVL.

This rearrangement joins TRBV7-3 to TRBJ2-6; possibly TRBD2 for D (6 bases). The CDR3 is 16 residues long. V lost 1 base, J lost 2 bases, and 9 bases lay in between. Germline CDR1 SGHTA, CDR2 FQGTGA. CDR3 in amino acids: CASSLIGEAGANVLTF. The DNA for the CDR3 is TGTGCCAGCAGCTTAATCGGGGAGGCTGGGGCCAACGTCCTGACTTTC.

The chain joins TRBV7-2 to TRBJ2-7; D might be TRBD2 (6 bases). Trimming removed 5 bases from V and 2 bases from J, with 16 bases in between. This CDR3 has 15 residues. CDR1 is SGHTA, CDR2 FQGNSA, per germline. The CDR3 loop reads CASSLILGLTYEQYF. The CDR3 coding sequence is TGTGCCAGCAGCCTGATCCTCGGACTAACCTACGAGCAGTACTTC.

The CDR3 DNA reads as TGTGCCAGCAGCCAAGAGGGCGGACTAGCGGGAGGGCCGTGGGTTCAGTACTTC. Translated: CASSQEGGLAGGPWVQYF. J is TRBJ2-4 and V is TRBV4-2; 15 nucleotides match TRBD2. CDR1 and CDR2 (germline): LGHNA, YNFKEQ. V shed 0 bases, J shed 11 bases, and the junction held 11 bases outside the gene matches. This CDR3 has 18 residues.

As DNA, the CDR3 is TGTGCCAGCAGCTTAGATGGGGGCCAGCCCCAGCATTTT. It is translated as CASSLDGGQPQHF. The chain couples TRBV7-3 to TRBJ1-5, with D perhaps matching TRBD1 (6 bases). Trimming shortened V by 2 bases and J by 7 bases, and 9 bases separated the two germline ends. CDR3 length: 13 residues. Germline CDR1 SGHTA, CDR2 FQGTGA.

CDR3 coding DNA: TGTGCCAGCAGCACCGGGACAGGGATTTACGAGCAGTACTTC. Translation: CASSTGTGIYEQYF. V and J are TRBV7-8 and TRBJ2-7; 9 bases match TRBD1. The CDR3 covers 14 residues. Per germline, CDR1 SGHVS and CDR2 FQNEAQ. The trim removed 5 bases at V and 4 bases at J, leaving 6 bases unmatched.

This rearrangement joins TRBV18 to TRBJ1-2; D is unclear. Trimming removed 5 bases from V and 8 bases from J, with 15 bases in between. Germline V gene sequence: CDR1 KGHSH, CDR2 LQKENI. The CDR3 is 13 residues long. The CDR3 is CASSTVSNRGYTF. The CDR3 coding sequence is TGTGCCAGCTCAACAGTTTCGAATCGGGGCTACACCTTC. The entire variable domain, with the rest obtained from reference TRBV18 and TRBJ1-2, is as follows: NAGVMQNPRHLVRRRGQEARLRCSPMKGHSHVYWYRQLPEEGLKFMVYLQKENIIDESGMPKERFSAEFPKEGPSILRIQQVVRGDSAAYFCASSTVSNRGYTFGSGTRLTVV.

This chain connects TRBV4-1 to TRBJ2-3; D uncertain. The CDR3 has 15 amino acids. Germline V gives CDR1 MGHRA, CDR2 YSYEKL. Trimming removed 3 bases from V and 5 bases from J, with 15 bases in between. The CDR3 coding sequence is TGCGCCAGCAGCCAGTCATTGAACCCGGGAGATACGCAGTATTTT. Translation gives CASSQSLNPGDTQYF.

The J gene is TRBJ2-5, the V gene TRBV11-2, with 7 bases aligning to TRBD2. The CDR3 is made up of 14 amino acids. Germline loops: CDR1 SGHAT, CDR2 FQNNGV. The V gene end was trimmed by 2 bases and the J gene end by 5 bases; junction bases not matched to a gene: 5. The CDR3 nucleotides are TGTGCCAGCAGCTTATCTGCGGGGGTTGAGACCCAGTACTTC. Its protein is CASSLSAGVETQYF.

The J gene is TRBJ1-2, the V gene TRBV7-8; unclear D gene. This CDR3 is 15 amino acids long. Trimming stripped 1 base from V and 7 bases from J, with 16 bases between. The germline CDR1 and CDR2 sequences are SGHVS and FQNEAQ. Here the CDR3 reads CASSLDAWTMVGYTF. In DNA, the CDR3 is TGTGCCAGCAGCTTAGATGCCTGGACTATGGTTGGCTACACCTTC.

This clone was seen only once. This sequence joins TRBV28 and TRBJ1-3, with TRBD1 matching 10 bases. The CDR3 is 18 residues long. V trimming: 6 bases; J trimming: 0 bases; junction bases outside the gene matches: 11. Germline-derived CDR1 and CDR2 are MDHEN and SYDVKM. CDR3 DNA sequence: TGTGCCAGCAGCGAATCCGGGACAGGGGCGTCCTCTGGAAACACCATATATTTT. Amino acids: CASSESGTGASSGNTIYF. The entire variable domain, with the rest obtained from reference TRBV28 and TRBJ1-3, is as follows: DVKVTQSSRYLVKRTGEKVFLECVQDMDHENMFWYRQDPGLGLRLIYFSYDVKMKEKGDIPEGYSVSREKKERFSLILESASTNQTSMYLCASSESGTGASSGNTIYFGEGSWLTVV.

This clone was seen only a few times. This sequence joins TRBV19 and TRBJ1-1; the D gene is possibly TRBD1 (5 bases). CDR3 length equals 13 residues. With 6 bases removed from V and 1 base from J, the gap between germline ends came to 9 bases. CDR1 is LNHDA, CDR2 SQIVND, per germline (reference sequence). This CDR3 reads CASSWRGNTEAFF. CDR3 bases: TGTGCCAGTAGCTGGAGGGGGAACACTGAAGCTTTCTTT.

The V call is TRBV6-5, the J call TRBJ1-3, with TRBD1 matching over 8 bases. The CDR3 runs 14 residues. Trimming at V came to 4 bases and at J to 2 bases, leaving 1 base not matched to a gene. Germline CDR1 and CDR2: MNHEY and SVGAGI. CDR3 bases: TGTGCCAGCAGTTGGACAGGGCCTGGAAACACCATATATTTT. Translation: CASSWTGPGNTIYF.

Here the CDR3 reads CASATGGPNQPQHF. CDR3 nucleotide sequence: TGTGCCAGTGCTACAGGGGGCCCCAATCAGCCCCAGCATTTT. V usage is TRBV19 and J usage is TRBJ1-5; 9 bases fit TRBD1. The V and J ends lost 8 bases and 3 bases, in that order; junction bases with no gene match: 5. CDR1 LNHDA and CDR2 SQIVND come from the germline V gene (reference sequence). This CDR3 is 14 amino acids long.

The chain is built from TRBV2 and TRBJ2-3, with unresolved D. Germline CDR1 SNHLY, CDR2 FYNNEI. The CDR3 loop spans 15 amino acids. V gave up 4 bases and J gave up 2 bases, with 13 bases separating them. CDR3 loop: CASSGSASFTDTQYF. The CDR3 DNA reads TGTGCCAGCAGTGGATCAGCGTCCTTCACAGATACGCAGTATTTT.

This chain links TRBV7-6 with TRBJ2-2; 7 bases match TRBD1. The trim removed 5 bases at V and 5 bases at J, leaving 8 bases unmatched. The germline CDR1 and CDR2 sequences are SGHVS and FNYEAQ. The CDR3 extends over 15 amino acids. The CDR3: CASSSIPGQTGELFF. CDR3 nucleotides: TGTGCCAGCAGCAGCATCCCGGGACAGACCGGGGAGCTGTTTTTT. Full variable domain (remainder filled in from reference TRBV7-6 and TRBJ2-2): GAGVSQSPRYKVTKRGQDVALRCDPISGHVSLYWYRQALGQGPEFLTYFNYEAQQDKSGLPNDRFSAERPEGSISTLTIQRTEQRDSAMYRCASSSIPGQTGELFFGEGSRLTVL.

The CDR3 reads CASSPDARAIHEQYF. The CDR3 nucleotides are TGTGCCAGCAGCCCCGATGCCAGGGCTATCCACGAGCAGTACTTC. The genes are TRBV7-2 and TRBJ2-7, with D perhaps TRBD1 (5 bases). The length of the CDR3 is 15 residues. The germline CDR1 and CDR2 sequences are SGHTA and FQGNSA. Trimming left V 5 bases short and J 5 bases short, with 19 bases between. Drawing the rest from reference TRBV7-2 and TRBJ2-7, the complete variable domain is GAGVSQSPSNKVTEKGKDVELRCDPISGHTALYWYRQSLGQGLEFLIYFQGNSAPDKSGLPSDRFSAERTGGSVSTLTIQRTQQEDSAVYLCASSPDARAIHEQYFGPGTRLTVT.

The chain combines TRBV5-1 with TRBJ2-3, with D possibly being TRBD1 (6 bases). This CDR3 region has 15 residues. V was clipped by 5 bases and J by 4 bases, with 17 bases between them. The germline V gene has CDR1 SGHRS and CDR2 YFSETQ. The CDR3 bases are TGCGCCAGCAGACTGGGGGCGCCGTCTGCAGATACGCAGTATTTT. It specifies CASRLGAPSADTQYF.

The chain combines TRBV28 with TRBJ1-4; D call uncertain. CDR3 length: 14 amino acids. CDR1 and CDR2 from the germline V gene are MDHEN and SYDVKM. The ends were cut back, 6 bases at V and 0 bases at J, with 8 bases in the middle. CDR3 nucleotides: TGTGCCAGCAGCCGGGTGGCAACTAATGAAAAACTGTTTTTT. Amino acid sequence: CASSRVATNEKLFF.

The CDR3 DNA is TGTGCCAGCAGTGAAGGCGCAGGGGTGAACTATGGCTACACCTTC. It codes for CASSEGAGVNYGYTF. The rearrangement links TRBV6-1 to TRBJ1-2; TRBD1 is a possible D gene (6 bases). This CDR3 region has 15 residues. V dropped 1 base and J dropped 2 bases, with 11 bases sitting between them. Germline V CDR1 and CDR2: MNHNS, SASEGT.

The chain carries TRBV24-1 and TRBJ2-2, with 12 bases lining up with TRBD2. Germline CDR1 is KGHDR and CDR2 is SFDVKD. J was trimmed by 7 bases and V by 5 bases; bases with no gene match: 4. CDR3 length equals 15 residues. This CDR3 reads CATSASGRAGGELFF. CDR3 nucleotide sequence: TGTGCCACCAGTGCTAGCGGGAGGGCCGGCGGGGAGCTGTTTTTT.

This clone has a single count. V gene TRBV2 combines with J gene TRBJ2-2; tentatively, D is TRBD2 (5 bases). Trimming took 11 bases from V and 7 from J, leaving 17 bases between them. The CDR3 is 13 amino acids. Germline CDR1 reads SNHLY; CDR2 reads FYNNEI. This CDR3 is CAGRLTYLGELFF. The CDR3 DNA sequence: TGTGCCGGGAGACTGACCTACCTCGGGGAGCTGTTTTTT.

This rearrangement joins TRBV9 to TRBJ1-1, with TRBD1 matching over 8 bases. The CDR3 totals 15 residues. Germline V lookup: CDR1 SGDLS, CDR2 YYNGEE. V lost 0 bases, J lost 0 bases, and 1 base stayed unmatched. CDR3 in amino acids: CASSVGDRLNTEAFF. The CDR3 region has the DNA TGTGCCAGCAGCGTAGGGGACAGGTTGAACACTGAAGCTTTCTTT. The full variable domain, rest sourced from reference TRBV9 and TRBJ1-1, is DSGVTQTPKHLITATGQRVTLRCSPRSGDLSVYWYQQSLDQGLQFLIQYYNGEERAKGNILERFSAQQFPDLHSELNLSSLELGDSALYFCASSVGDRLNTEAFFGQGTRLTVV.

This chain connects TRBV5-1 to TRBJ2-7; D call uncertain. The CDR3 covers 11 residues. The V gene lost 0 bases and the J gene lost 6 bases, with 4 bases spanning the gap. Looked up from germline, CDR1 is SGHRS and CDR2 is YFSETQ. CDR3 sequence: CASSLAGEQYF. The CDR3 bases are TGCGCCAGCAGCTTGGCGGGCGAGCAGTACTTC.

The J gene is TRBJ2-3, the V gene TRBV7-8; 10 positions agree with TRBD2. The junction had 6 bases not matched to a gene; V was cut back by 3 bases and J by 3 bases. Looked up from germline, CDR1 is SGHVS and CDR2 is FQNEAQ. The CDR3 runs to 16 residues. The CDR3 spells CASSLGLASPTDTQYF. CDR3 nucleotides: TGTGCCAGCAGCTTGGGACTAGCGAGCCCTACAGATACGCAGTATTTT. Full variable domain (remainder filled in from reference TRBV7-8 and TRBJ2-3): GAGVSQSPRYKVAKRGQDVALRCDPISGHVSLFWYQQALGQGPEFLTYFQNEAQLDKSGLPSDRFFAERPEGSVSTLKIQRTQQEDSAVYLCASSLGLASPTDTQYFGPGTRLTVL.

The chain recombines TRBV5-1 with TRBJ2-5; possible D gene TRBD2, 5 bases. The length of the CDR3 is 14 residues. Per the germline V gene, CDR1 is SGHRS and CDR2 is YFSETQ. The V and J ends lost 0 bases and 1 base respectively, with 7 bases between them. The DNA for the CDR3 is TGCGCCAGCAGCTTGGGACGGGGCCAAGAGACCCAGTACTTC. This codes for CASSLGRGQETQYF.